Each of the 18 T cell receptor beta chains below was sequenced from the same sample in a study of beta chain features in type 1 diabetes. Points from the study as a whole: Significant though moderate, a shortening of TCRB CDR3s appeared in all four CD4+ subsets of Type 1 diabetes patients.

The isolated RNA, all of it, was reverse transcribed, so expressed TCRB transcripts were what got sequenced. TCRdb's table, derived via immunoSEQ multiplex PCR, lists solely in-frame clones and lacks some. There are some 190,000 clones in the sample; 7.8% occur only once, and approximately 0.87% lies in the top ten. For these receptors, no antigen is known. The source material was central memory CD4+ T cells from blood. The origin of the receptors is a woman between 35 and 50 years old with type 1 diabetes.

This rearrangement joins TRBV7-9 to TRBJ1-3; TRBD1 is a possible D gene (6 bases). The CDR3 is 15 residues long. The V gene's germline CDR1 is SEHNR and CDR2 FQNEAQ (reference sequence). With 5 bases removed from V and 2 bases from J, the gap between germline ends came to 13 bases. Here the CDR3 reads CASSKQGSPGNTIYF. The CDR3 DNA is TGTGCCAGCAGCAAACAGGGAAGCCCTGGAAACACCATATATTTT.

This clone was seen more than once but under ten times. This chain's CDR3 is CASSLMPSSYEQYF. In DNA, the CDR3 is TGTGCCAGCAGCTTAATGCCGAGCTCCTACGAGCAGTACTTC. The V gene is TRBV7-9, the J gene TRBJ2-7, with no clear D. The germline V gene encodes CDR1 SEHNR and CDR2 FQNEAQ (reference sequence). The CDR3 has 14 amino acids. Trimming removed 2 bases from V and 0 bases from J, with 8 bases in between.

The chain has TRBV4-1 and TRBJ2-3; no definite D call. CDR3 length: 14 residues. V was shortened by 0 bases and J by 0 bases, with 4 bases between the two germline ends. The V gene's germline CDR1 is MGHRA and CDR2 YSYEKL. For the CDR3, the DNA is TGCGCCAGCAGCCAAGATGAGAGCACAGATACGCAGTATTTT. This codes for CASSQDESTDTQYF.

This clone was observed a handful of times. The V gene is TRBV2, the J gene TRBJ2-7, with 9 positions matching TRBD1. The junction had 5 bases not matched to a gene; V was cut back by 4 bases and J by 1 base. This CDR3 is built from 15 residues. CDR1 is SNHLY and CDR2 is FYNNEI in the germline V gene. CDR3 coding DNA: TGTGCCAGCAGTGTCAGGGACAGGGCGTCCTACGAGCAGTACTTC. The encoded protein is CASSVRDRASYEQYF.

The chain combines TRBV18 with TRBJ2-5; tentative D call: TRBD1 (6 bases). This CDR3 region has 13 residues. Per germline, CDR1 KGHSH and CDR2 LQKENI. Between the trimmed V and J ends, which lost 3 bases and 4 bases, there was a span of 9 bases. CDR3 loop: CASSPLQGETQYF. CDR3 coding DNA: TGTGCCAGCTCACCTTTACAGGGAGAGACCCAGTACTTC.

V is TRBV7-9 and J is TRBJ2-5; 9 bases map to TRBD1. The ends lost 2 bases at V and 2 bases at J; junction bases unmatched: 3. Per germline, CDR1 SEHNR and CDR2 FQNEAQ (reference sequence). The CDR3 loop spans 15 amino acids. CDR3 DNA sequence: TGTGCCAGCAGCTTACTGGGACAGGGACAAGAGACCCAGTACTTC. It is translated as CASSLLGQGQETQYF. The whole variable domain, remainder taken from reference TRBV7-9 and TRBJ2-5, is DTGVSQNPRHKITKRGQNVTFRCDPISEHNRLYWYRQTLGQGPEFLTYFQNEAQLEKSRLLSDRFSAERPKGSFSTLEIQRTEQGDSAMYLCASSLLGQGQETQYFGPGTRLLVL.

This clone was counted a few times. V usage is TRBV5-1 and J usage is TRBJ1-5; a weak D match, TRBD1 (5 bases). Trimming stripped 3 bases from V and 7 bases from J, with 17 bases between. Germline CDR1 reads SGHRS; CDR2 reads YFSETQ. The CDR3 is 15 amino acids. The CDR3 sequence is CASSYGGEGVQPQHF. The CDR3 bases are TGCGCCAGCAGCTATGGAGGGGAAGGGGTCCAGCCCCAGCATTTT.

The V and J genes are TRBV30 and TRBJ2-7, with 9 bases matching TRBD2. CDR1 and CDR2 from the germline V gene are GTSNPN and SVGIG (reference sequence). This CDR3 has 14 amino acids. Unmatched junction bases numbered 9, after V lost 3 bases and J lost 6 bases. CDR3 region: CAWRMGLAGSEQYF. The CDR3 DNA reads as TGTGCCTGGAGGATGGGCCTAGCGGGATCCGAGCAGTACTTC.

The CDR3 loop is CASSLERESEQFF. The CDR3 DNA follows: TGTGCCAGCAGTTTGGAGCGGGAGAGTGAGCAGTTCTTC. The rearrangement links TRBV6-4 to TRBJ2-1; 8 nucleotides align to TRBD2. J gave up 9 bases and V 5 bases, and 6 bases lay outside the gene matches. CDR1 is MRHNA and CDR2 is SNTAGT in the germline V gene. CDR3 size: 13 residues.

The rearrangement links TRBV7-9 to TRBJ1-5, with a tentative D call TRBD1 (6 bases). The CDR3 spans 15 residues. V lost 1 base, J lost 2 bases, and 9 bases lay in between. Looked up from germline, CDR1 is SEHNR and CDR2 is FQNEAQ (reference sequence). The CDR3 spells CASSLESGGNQPQHF. As DNA, the CDR3 is TGTGCCAGCAGCTTAGAGTCAGGGGGCAATCAGCCCCAGCATTTT.

A few counts support this clone. V is TRBV7-3 and J is TRBJ2-1; a possible D gene is TRBD1 (6 bases). V was clipped by 2 bases and J by 4 bases, with 12 bases between them. The length of the CDR3 is 15 residues. Germline V gene lookup returns CDR1 SGHTA and CDR2 FQGTGA. CDR3 sequence: CASSLGRGSYNEQFF. For the CDR3, the DNA is TGTGCCAGCAGCTTAGGCAGGGGATCATACAATGAGCAGTTCTTC.

This clone was seen repeatedly, ten times or more. CDR3 DNA: TGTGCCTGGAGAGGGGTCGGCTCAACCGGGGAGCTGTTTTTT. This gives the protein CAWRGVGSTGELFF. The chain carries TRBV30 and TRBJ2-2, with a tentative D call TRBD1 (5 bases). The CDR3 consists of 14 residues. Germline CDR1 reads GTSNPN; CDR2 reads SVGIG (reference sequence). Trimming took off 3 bases at V and 5 bases at J, with 13 bases between the two ends.

CDR3 nucleotides: TGTGCCAGCTCACCTATCTCAGGCCCCAATCAGCCCCAGCATTTT. The encoded protein is CASSPISGPNQPQHF. V usage is TRBV18 and J usage is TRBJ1-5, with D unclear. The V end was cut by 3 bases, the J end by 3 bases, with 12 bases between. The CDR3 runs 15 residues. Per germline, CDR1 KGHSH and CDR2 LQKENI.

This clone came up a few times. The chain combines TRBV28 with TRBJ1-4; TRBD1 matches 8 bases. The J segment lost 6 bases and the V segment lost 6 bases, leaving 9 bases of the junction unmatched. The germline gives CDR1 MDHEN, CDR2 SYDVKM. This CDR3 has 15 residues. DNA of the CDR3: TGTGCCAGCAGGTCCACAGGGGGGCCGGATGAAAAACTGTTTTTT. Residues: CASRSTGGPDEKLFF.

V gene TRBV18 combines with J gene TRBJ2-1; 10 bases line up with TRBD1. This CDR3 contains 14 residues. Trimming took 4 bases from V and 7 from J; bases not matched to a gene: 4. The V gene's germline CDR1 is KGHSH and CDR2 LQKENI. The CDR3 bases are TGTGCCAGCTCACGGGACAGGGGAACAAATGAGCAGTTCTTC. The encoded protein is CASSRDRGTNEQFF.

This clone came up a few times. The chain uses TRBV5-1 and TRBJ2-5, with D possibly matching TRBD1 (6 bases). Germline-derived CDR1 and CDR2 are SGHRS and YFSETQ. CDR3 length: 16 residues. V dropped 0 bases and J dropped 3 bases, with 15 bases sitting between them. The CDR3 reads CASSLAPPGVKETQYF. The CDR3 DNA is TGCGCCAGCAGCTTGGCCCCCCCAGGGGTGAAAGAGACCCAGTACTTC.

In this sample, this clone turned up a few times. The CDR3 here is CASSEIPGGEQYF. CDR3 coding DNA: TGTGCCAGCAGTGAGATACCGGGAGGGGAGCAGTACTTC. The chain is built from TRBV2 and TRBJ2-7; 8 bases line up with TRBD2. CDR3 length: 13 residues. The germline V gene encodes CDR1 SNHLY and CDR2 FYNNEI. V was clipped by 3 bases and J by 7 bases; unmatched bases: 5.

This clone has just a few counts. The V and J genes are TRBV5-1 and TRBJ2-6; 9 bases map to TRBD2. J lost 1 base, V lost 0 bases, and 8 bases had no gene match. Germline V CDR1 and CDR2: SGHRS, YFSETQ. This CDR3 comprises 19 residues. CDR3 DNA: TGCGCCAGCAGCTTGGGTCTTGGCGGGGGGGATTCTGGGGCCAACGTCCTGACTTTC. Protein sequence: CASSLGLGGGDSGANVLTF. The full variable domain, its missing parts supplied by reference TRBV5-1 and TRBJ2-6, is KAGVTQTPRYLIKTRGQQVTLSCSPISGHRSVSWYQQTPGQGLQFLFEYFSETQRNKGNFPGRFSGRQFSNSRSEMNVSTLELGDSALYLCASSLGLGGGDSGANVLTFGAGSRLTVL.